This T cell receptor beta chain was obtained from a study of circulating tumor DNA in untreated peripheral T-cell lymphoma. General observations from the study: In 75% to 85% of patients, tumor-specific clonotypes were identified.

Note on this clone: Antigen: not known.

Before treatment, baseline tumor tissue was collected for sequencing. This table comes from immunoSEQ multiplex PCR, and its TCRdb copy is limited to in-frame clones, with some not included. Counted here are approximately 8,900 clones, roughly 80% occurring once; the ten biggest clones make up approximately 2.2%. The sample comprised tumor tissue. This clonotype originated in a human donor with peripheral T-cell lymphoma.

The CDR3 is CASSDLGGGSSEAFF. CDR3 bases: TGTGCCAGCAGTGATTTGGGAGGGGGGAGCAGTGAAGCTTTCTTT. V usage is TRBV25-1 and J usage is TRBJ1-1; the D gene is possibly TRBD1 (6 bases). V dropped 3 bases and J dropped 7 bases, with 18 bases sitting between them. This CDR3 comprises 15 residues. Germline CDR1 MGHDK, CDR2 SYGVNS.